What follows describes a single T cell receptor beta chain. No cognate antigen has been identified for it. No quality values exist for individual bases; no much larger clone is one base distant. Each collaborating institution followed its own protocols to collect whole blood in K2EDTA tubes. For TCRbeta analysis, collaborator samples were shipped as frozen whole blood, as isolated PBMCs, or as DNA extracted from either sample type. The sample comes from a study of blood T cell repertoires in COVID-19 (dated by TCRdb to the early 2020s). The study in broad terms: Samples from collaborators originated in the United States, Italy and Spain and spanned both the acute and convalescent phases of COVID-19. The material from the prospective study consisted of cDNA or gDNA derived from T cells, B-cell-depleted T cells, or PBMCs. A freely available public database, intended as a resource for researchers studying the immune response to SARS-CoV-2, is where the repertoires were released. Where HLA class I and class II types were available, the types were taken from metadata supplied by the sample provider, not from assay-based typing. Deeply sampled blood TCRbeta repertoires from subjects exposed to, actively infected with, or recovered from COVID-19 were included in the dataset. Samples came from the ongoing ImmuneRACE study (first 160 participants) plus 1,254 subjects from 6 global collaborators. Nearly every sample came with metadata listing a de-identified subject ID, COVID-19 status, age in years and sex. Study-level results and caveats: How much clinical and demographic metadata was included differed by source and by participant, and the metadata was provided uncurated.

TCRbeta CDR3 regions were amplified from genomic DNA by means of the immunoSEQ Assay, a bias-controlled multiplex PCR. As for the original processing: Within the assay, amplification of reference gene primers was used to estimate how many nucleated cells each sample contained. To quantify the absolute abundance of each unique TCRbeta CDR3 rearrangement, sequence reads were collapsed and filtered. Productive Simpson clonality was computed per sample as the square root of Simpson's diversity index over productive rearrangements. In its TCRdb copy, this immuneACCESS table keeps in-frame sequences only and misses some clones. Where compared with another copy, unresolved V genes explain less than half of these, and the others have no known cause. That table furnishes V, J and clone size, whereas the DNA furnished D and trimming. Here the sample has tens of thousands of clones; 82% occur a single time. The top ten constitute roughly a sixth of the sample.

The germline V gene (reference sequence) yields LNHDA for CDR1 and SQIVND for CDR2. The CDR3 covers 13 residues, taking in both the cysteine and the phenylalanine. Only the CDR3 DNA stays, 39 bases, in frame from base 1. Unmatched junction bases come to 3, with V trimmed by 6 bases and J by 3 bases. The rearranged segments are TRBV19 and TRBJ1-1, with 8 middle bases fitting TRBD1. Sample: peripheral blood. This TCR derives from a human donor in a cohort sampled during active COVID-19. The DNA sequence is given as TGTGCCAGTAGGCAGGACAGGGACACTGAAGCTTTCTTT. Its protein is CASRQDRDTEAFF.